This T cell receptor (beta chain) was sequenced for a study of T cells after yellow fever vaccination. Germline V gene lookup returns CDR1 KGHSH and CDR2 LQKENI. The V gene end was trimmed by 3 bases and the J gene end by 2 bases; junction bases not matched to a gene: 9. This CDR3 contains 17 residues. TCRdb reanalysed the 5' RACE reads using MiXCR and keeps one entry per CDR3 protein. The profile shows over 120,000 distinct CDR3 sequences, about 6.2% of them singletons. This clonotype was detected ten times or more. The gene calls are TRBV18 and TRBJ2-3, with TRBD1 identical over 9 bases. The sequence came from a man between 25 and 39 years old who received the YFV17D yellow fever vaccine. This material consisted of CD4+ T cells sorted from PBMCs, taken 10 days after the yellow fever booster vaccination. In DNA form, the CDR3 reads TGTGCCAGCTCACCCCCCCGGACAGGGGCCTTCACAGATACGCAGTATTTT. The encoded protein is CASSPPRTGAFTDTQYF.